What follows are 23 T cell receptor beta chains derived from one specimen sequenced in a study of early T cells in non-severe SARS-CoV-2 infection (dated by TCRdb to the early 2020s). Libraries were constructed by 5' RACE. Sequenced using a NextSeq 500. The raw public data were reprocessed by TCRdb itself: fastp quality trimming at Q25, MiXCR clonotype calling, in-frame beta chains only. CDR3 protein sequences are deduplicated, and each keeps its most common genes and DNA. The sample yields 90,000 or so distinct CDR3 sequences; 15% were counted once. The top ten constitute 4.5% to 7% of the sample. Sequenced: whole blood. These TCRs come from an adult who was a healthcare worker with PCR-confirmed SARS-CoV-2 infection or an uninfected control (not recorded which).

At least ten counts were recorded for this clonotype. The chain combines TRBV6-2 or TRBV6-3 with TRBJ2-1; 13 bases align to TRBD2. In germline, CDR1 is MNHEY, CDR2 SVGEGT. The CDR3 runs to 15 residues. With V trimmed by 4 bases and J by 5 bases, 2 bases remained unmatched. This CDR3 reads CASSSTSGRHNEQFF. CDR3 coding DNA: TGTGCCAGCAGTTCGACTAGCGGGAGGCACAATGAGCAGTTCTTC.

This clonotype was recorded a few times. The V call is TRBV20-1, the J call TRBJ1-6; 9 bases are shared with TRBD1. Germline CDR1 DFQATT, CDR2 SNEGSKA (reference sequence). The trim removed 3 bases at V and 8 bases at J, leaving 5 bases unmatched. The CDR3 contains 14 residues. Here the CDR3 reads CSASGDRADSPLHF. CDR3 DNA: TGCAGTGCTAGTGGGGACAGGGCGGATTCACCCCTCCACTTT.

V gene TRBV3-1 combines with J gene TRBJ2-7; unclear D gene. CDR3 length: 14 amino acids. CDR1 and CDR2 from the germline V gene are LGHDT and YNNKEL (reference sequence). Trimming removed 1 base from V and 3 bases from J, with 10 bases in between. The DNA for the CDR3 is TGTGCCAGCAGCCAAGGGTTTATTCGCTACGAGCAGTACTTC. It codes for CASSQGFIRYEQYF.

This clonotype was seen a few times. The rearrangement joins TRBV9 to TRBJ2-1; unclear D gene. The V and J ends lost 0 bases and 10 bases respectively, with 11 bases between them. The CDR3 extends over 13 amino acids. CDR1 is SGDLS and CDR2 is YYNGEE in the germline V gene. CDR3 residues: CASSVGVGAEQFF. For the CDR3, the DNA is TGTGCCAGCAGCGTAGGGGTCGGAGCCGAGCAGTTCTTC.

This sequence joins TRBV11-2 and TRBJ2-1; TRBD2 agrees at 10 bases. The CDR3 runs 16 residues. Germline V lookup: CDR1 SGHAT, CDR2 FQNNGV. Trimming cost V 3 bases and J 9 bases; bases outside gene matches: 11. The CDR3 loop reads CASSFKAGGTSVEQFF. The CDR3 nucleotides are TGTGCCAGCAGCTTCAAAGCGGGAGGGACTTCGGTTGAGCAGTTCTTC.

This clonotype was seen only a few times. The rearrangement links TRBV9 to TRBJ2-2; 9 bases agree with TRBD2. Trimming took 2 bases from V and 5 from J; bases not matched to a gene: 4. CDR1 is SGDLS, CDR2 YYNGEE, per germline. The CDR3 is 15 amino acids. The CDR3 sequence: CASSVRTSATGELFF. For the CDR3, the DNA is TGTGCCAGCAGCGTCAGGACTAGCGCTACCGGGGAGCTGTTTTTT. The entire variable domain, with the rest obtained from reference TRBV9 and TRBJ2-2, is as follows: DSGVTQTPKHLITATGQRVTLRCSPRSGDLSVYWYQQSLDQGLQFLIQYYNGEERAKGNILERFSAQQFPDLHSELNLSSLELGDSALYFCASSVRTSATGELFFGEGSRLTVL.

The chain employs TRBV5-1 and TRBJ2-6; D ambiguous. The germline V gene encodes CDR1 SGHRS and CDR2 YFSETQ. V lost 3 bases and J lost 0, with 4 bases in between. This CDR3 contains 14 residues. The CDR3 spells CASSSISGANVLTF. As DNA, the CDR3 is TGCGCCAGCAGCTCCATCTCTGGGGCCAACGTCCTGACTTTC. The variable domain in full, completed from reference TRBV5-1 and TRBJ2-6, reads KAGVTQTPRYLIKTRGQQVTLSCSPISGHRSVSWYQQTPGQGLQFLFEYFSETQRNKGNFPGRFSGRQFSNSRSEMNVSTLELGDSALYLCASSSISGANVLTFGAGSRLTVL.

This clonotype was detected only a few times. This rearrangement joins TRBV20-1 to TRBJ1-1; D remains ambiguous. The V end was cut by 0 bases, the J end by 11 bases, with 16 bases between. The CDR3 spans 13 residues. Germline-derived CDR1 and CDR2 are DFQATT and SNEGSKA (reference sequence). CDR3 DNA: TGCAGTGCTAGAGAATCTGGATACTACGAGGCTTTCTTT. Amino acids: CSARESGYYEAFF.

This clonotype has ten or more counts. The V call is TRBV10-2, the J call TRBJ2-7, with TRBD1 matching 7 bases. The ends lost 4 bases at V and 3 bases at J; junction bases unmatched: 0. CDR1 is WSHSY, CDR2 SAAADI, per germline. The CDR3 extends over 12 amino acids. The CDR3 sequence: CASSGQGYEQYF. In nucleotides, the CDR3 is TGCGCCAGCAGTGGACAGGGCTACGAGCAGTACTTC.

This chain links TRBV7-9 with TRBJ2-7; possible D gene TRBD2, 5 bases. The V gene lost 5 bases and the J gene lost 1 base, with 15 bases spanning the gap. Germline V gene data show CDR1 as SEHNR and CDR2 as FQNEAQ (reference sequence). The CDR3 covers 15 residues. The CDR3 is CASSPPLEASYEQYF. In DNA form, the CDR3 reads TGTGCCAGCAGCCCCCCACTAGAAGCATCCTACGAGCAGTACTTC. Based on the CDR3 plus reference TRBV7-9 and TRBJ2-7, the full variable domain is DTGVSQNPRHKITKRGQNVTFRCDPISEHNRLYWYRQTLGQGPEFLTYFQNEAQLEKSRLLSDRFSAERPKGSFSTLEIQRTEQGDSAMYLCASSPPLEASYEQYFGPGTRLTVT.

This clonotype has a handful of counts. V and J are TRBV10-3 and TRBJ1-1; D gene uncertain. Trimming took 10 bases from V and 1 from J, leaving 13 bases between them. From germline, CDR1 is ENHRY and CDR2 SYGVKD. The CDR3 sequence is 13 residues long. The CDR3 sequence is CASTGRKNTEAFF. CDR3 bases: TGTGCCAGCACCGGACGGAAGAACACTGAAGCTTTCTTT.

In regard to this clonotype: A clone one base away is much larger, so this may be a read error. This chain joins TRBV28 and TRBJ2-1; D gene unclear. In germline, CDR1 is MDHEN, CDR2 SYDVKM. This CDR3 spans 11 amino acids. This CDR3 is CASSITNERFF. Here the CDR3 DNA reads TGTGCCAGCAGCATTACTAATGAGCGGTTCTTC.

This clonotype was recorded many times. V and J are TRBV13 and TRBJ1-5; a possible D gene is TRBD1 (5 bases). Germline CDR1 PRHDT, CDR2 FYEKMQ (reference sequence). The CDR3 is 15 residues long. With 3 bases removed from V and 2 bases from J, the gap between germline ends came to 11 bases. CDR3 residues: CASSLGPRRNQPQHF. CDR3 in DNA: TGTGCCAGCAGCTTGGGGCCAAGGCGCAATCAGCCCCAGCATTTT. Full variable domain (rest looked up from reference TRBV13 and TRBJ1-5): AAGVIQSPRHLIKEKRETATLKCYPIPRHDTVYWYQQGPGQDPQFLISFYEKMQSDKGSIPDRFSAQQFSDYHSELNMSSLELGDSALYFCASSLGPRRNQPQHFGDGTRLSIL.

The V gene is TRBV14, the J gene TRBJ1-2; D is ambiguous. This CDR3 spans 14 amino acids. Between the trimmed V and J ends, which lost 2 bases and 4 bases, there was a span of 11 bases. Per the germline V gene, CDR1 is SGHDN and CDR2 is FVKESK. CDR3 DNA: TGTGCCAGCAGCCAACGGGGTCCTCTCTATGGCTACACCTTC. Translated, it gives CASSQRGPLYGYTF.

This clonotype was observed many times. V gene TRBV7-6 combines with J gene TRBJ2-3, with 10 bases fitting TRBD2. Trimming removed 5 bases from V and 5 bases from J; junction bases left unmatched: 7. The germline gives CDR1 SGHVS, CDR2 FNYEAQ. The CDR3 is made up of 15 amino acids. CDR3 sequence: CASSNSGGFGDTQYF. The CDR3 region has the DNA TGTGCCAGCAGCAATAGCGGGGGGTTCGGAGATACGCAGTATTTT.

This clonotype was observed a few times. The chain carries TRBV11-2 and TRBJ2-3, with 15 positions matching TRBD2. V lost 5 bases to trimming and J lost 4 bases; unmatched junction nucleotides: 7. Germline V lookup: CDR1 SGHAT, CDR2 FQNNGV. This CDR3 contains 17 residues. The CDR3 DNA reads TGTGCCAGCAGCATCGGGACTAGCGGGAGGAGGGCAGATACGCAGTATTTT. It codes for CASSIGTSGRRADTQYF. The full variable domain, its missing parts supplied by reference TRBV11-2 and TRBJ2-3, is EAGVAQSPRYKIIEKRQSVAFWCNPISGHATLYWYQQILGQGPKLLIQFQNNGVVDDSQLPKDRFSAERLKGVDSTLKIQPAKLEDSAVYLCASSIGTSGRRADTQYFGPGTRLTVL.

This clonotype occurred a few times. V is TRBV7-2 and J is TRBJ2-7; D ambiguous. With 1 base removed from V and 2 bases from J, the gap between germline ends came to 9 bases. Germline-derived CDR1 and CDR2 are SGHTA and FQGNSA. The CDR3 length is 14 residues. CDR3 coding DNA: TGTGCCAGCAGCTTAGATTTGGGAACCTACGAGCAGTACTTC. Translation gives CASSLDLGTYEQYF.

The sample holds a few counts of this clonotype. V is TRBV28 and J is TRBJ1-1; D is undetermined. This CDR3 has 13 residues. Deletions cut 2 bases from V and 7 bases from J, with 11 bases between. The germline CDR1 and CDR2 sequences are MDHEN and SYDVKM. The CDR3 spells CASSLGRTSEAFF. The DNA of the CDR3 is TGTGCCAGCAGTTTAGGGAGAACAAGTGAAGCTTTCTTT.

The V gene is TRBV6-1, the J gene TRBJ2-5, with no clear D. The V gene lost 2 bases and the J gene lost 4 bases, with 8 bases spanning the gap. Germline-derived CDR1 and CDR2 are MNHNS and SASEGT. This CDR3 has 13 residues. The CDR3 reads CASSEPFGETQYF. The CDR3 nucleotides are TGTGCCAGCAGTGAACCGTTTGGAGAGACCCAGTACTTC.

This clonotype appeared a few times. The rearrangement uses TRBV5-4 and TRBJ2-1; no clear D gene. Germline V gene sequence: CDR1 SGHNT, CDR2 YYREEE (reference sequence). CDR3 size: 12 residues. V was trimmed by 3 bases and J by 8 bases, leaving 9 bases between them. CDR3 nucleotides: TGTGCCAGCAGCTCGATCCGGGATGAGCAGTTCTTC. It encodes CASSSIRDEQFF.

This clonotype was counted between two and nine times. CDR3 bases: TGTGCCAGCAGCCCCCGAGCGCAAGAGACCCAGTACTTC. This gives the protein CASSPRAQETQYF. The genes are TRBV5-4 and TRBJ2-5; D unresolved. Germline V gene lookup returns CDR1 SGHNT and CDR2 YYREEE (reference sequence). V was clipped by 4 bases and J by 2 bases, with 9 bases between them. The CDR3 sequence is 13 residues long. The whole variable domain, remainder taken from reference TRBV5-4 and TRBJ2-5, is ETGVTQSPTHLIKTRGQQVTLRCSSQSGHNTVSWYQQALGQGPQFIFQYYREEENGRGNFPPRFSGLQFPNYSSELNVNALELDDSALYLCASSPRAQETQYFGPGTRLLVL.

This clonotype was seen ten or more times. The chain uses TRBV30 and TRBJ1-5; perhaps TRBD1 as D (5 bases). This CDR3 comprises 14 residues. V was clipped by 3 bases and J by 9 bases, with 18 bases between them. Germline loops: CDR1 GTSNPN, CDR2 SVGIG (reference sequence). The CDR3 nucleotides read TGTGCCTGGAGCCAAGTCGACAGTCCCTGGCCCCAGCATTTT. Translating gives CAWSQVDSPWPQHF.

The chain links TRBV9 to TRBJ1-4, with D possibly being TRBD1 (5 bases). CDR1 SGDLS and CDR2 YYNGEE come from the germline V gene. V lost 7 bases and J 7 bases, leaving 14 bases between the germline ends. The CDR3 totals 13 residues. The CDR3, as DNA: TGTGCCAGCTCCGAGGGGACGGGTGAAAAACTGTTTTTT. Its translation: CASSEGTGEKLFF.